Detailed here is one T cell receptor (beta chain). Its antigen is unidentified. The data are from a study of shared clonotypes between healthy human individuals. Study-level information: Donor ages ranged 18 to 49 years: two women, a few men. Study-level findings and limits: All-four-donor shared clonotypes had higher generation probabilities than non-shared clonotypes did. Naive subsets tended to show greater estimated richness than memory subsets.

Only in-frame clones appear in the TCRdb table, and some are missing; sequencing was by immunoSEQ multiplex PCR. The table lists roughly 760,000 clones, over 65% of them singletons. HIV-negative, healthy adults without recent acute infections or vaccinations were the donors. CDR1 MDHEN and CDR2 SYDVKM come from the germline V gene. Deletions cut 1 base from V and 5 bases from J, with 8 bases between. This CDR3 is 13 amino acids long. The sample consisted of memory CD4+ T cells sorted from blood. Subset described: CD45RA-negative fraction. The chain is built from TRBV28 and TRBJ2-5; D is undetermined. The clonotype originates from a woman aged 25 to 45 in good health. CDR3 nucleotides: TGTGCCAGCAGTTTATTTCTTTTCGAGACCCAGTACTTC. As protein: CASSLFLFETQYF.